This T cell receptor (beta chain) appears in the sequencing data of a study of OX40 agonist ivuxolimab in advanced cancers. Study conclusions and caveats: At 0.1 to 3.0 mg/kg, clonal expansion of CD4+ and CD8+ blood T cells had occurred by week 6.

In regard to this clone: What it binds is not known.

CDR1 is MNHGY, CDR2 SAAAGT, per germline. The CDR3 consists of 13 residues. V was clipped by 8 bases and J by 4 bases; unmatched bases: 6. Profiled with immunoSEQ multiplex PCR; TCRdb holds only in-frame clones, not every one. The sample yields roughly 80,000 clones, 84% seen once. The J gene is TRBJ2-7, the V gene TRBV6-8, with 9 bases matching TRBD1. The sequencing here drew on CD4+ or CD8+ T cells sorted from blood, taken in a trial of the OX40 agonist ivuxolimab. This receptor was taken from an adult with an advanced solid tumor such as melanoma, head and neck, liver or kidney cancer. The CDR3 DNA reads TGTGCCAGCTCACAGGGGGCGGTTTACGAGCAGTACTTC. As protein: CASSQGAVYEQYF.